This T cell receptor (gamma chain) was profiled in a study of gamma delta lymphoproliferative disorders and STAT genes (dated by TCRdb to the late 2010s). With respect to the entire study: Gamma-chain libraries were prepared from at least 50 ng of genomic DNA using the LymphoTrack Dx TCRG Assay. Because no corresponding Invivoscribe delta assay was available, delta-chain libraries were prepared according to the EuroClonality-NGS working group standard operating procedure. Within a larger immunophenotypic and STAT-mutation study, TCR gamma and delta CDR3 repertoires were profiled by deep sequencing in Tgammadelta lymphoproliferative disease patients and healthy controls. To confirm the results, all delta-chain samples and two gamma-chain samples were sequenced a second time.

Overall study outcomes, separate from this receptor: Almost every major gamma and delta clonotype in patients was public, meaning shared with at least one healthy donor, and only a couple of gamma clonotypes were private to disease. Control T cells were likely spread across varied maturation stages, whereas leukemic cells were skewed toward terminal effectors, which potentially limits comparisons between patients and controls. According to the authors, NGS specificity may be reduced at low frequencies, so whether leukemic clones are public or private needs confirmation. When whole repertoires were clustered, gamma repertoires from patients grouped apart from those of healthy controls, but delta repertoires did not separate between the groups.

Based on the germline V gene, the CDR1 and CDR2 sequences are VENAVY and YDSYNSRV. The junction shows trimming of 3 bases on V and 10 bases on J, and the gene matches do not reach 5 bases of it. From cysteine to phenylalanine, the CDR3 is 12 amino acids long. The DNA shown is the 36-base CDR3, in frame from base 1. In both library methods, multiplex PCR was carried out with primers targeting conserved V and J regions of the TCR genes. The amplicons were purified, pooled and then sequenced on an Illumina MiSeq platform. The study's processing was this. V(D)J alignment, clonotype assembly and translation were done with MiXCR, while functionality assessment and CDR3 repertoire analyses were done with VDJtools. The IMGT definition of CDR3 was applied, and only productive sequences using functional genes were analyzed, with ORF genes and pseudogenes left out. A custom Python script was used to search all patients and controls for identical amino acid CDR3s of major clonotypes (frequency >=5%). To compare clonotype frequencies between patients and controls, a one-sided non-parametric Wilcoxon test was applied. With CATT, TCRdb called clones again from the public reads; duplicate DNA rows were later joined. The V and J calls come from TCRdb's annotation, not from the publication. The sample data list 2,000 to 2,500 gamma-chain clones, and 9% to 12% of these were observed just once. The ten largest clones capture about 9% of the sample.

TCR sequencing was performed on genomic DNA from peripheral blood mononuclear cells isolated from patients and controls. The control group consisted of about 23 healthy adult blood donors (median age 64 years; about 12 males and around eleven females) who were matched to the patients for age and sex. This clone is medium-sized (0.01 to 0.1%) in its sample. The antigen it recognizes is unknown. No much larger clonotype is one base removed from it; base qualities were not supplied. This TCR was recovered from a human donor in good health. Sample: blood. The rearrangement combines TRGV8 with TRGJP1. TCRdb offers no J gene call, so here the DNA was matched to germline to obtain one. The CDR3 protein: CATWDFLWFKIF. The nucleotide sequence reads TGTGCCACCTGGGATTTCCTTTGGTTCAAGATATTT.